A single sample gave rise to the 5 T cell receptor beta chains below, sequenced in a study of blood T cell repertoires in COVID-19. Assay used: immunoSEQ multiplex PCR; TCRdb lists only in-frame clones, some missing. The table lists fewer than 200,000 clones, just over 85% of them singletons. Sequenced input: PBMCs or T cells enriched from blood (not recorded which). The receptors were gathered from a woman between 18 and 30 years old who had recovered from COVID-19.

The chain's CDR3 is CASSVSWGRTYNEQFF. Here the CDR3 DNA reads TGTGCCAGCAGTGTTTCTTGGGGGCGGACCTACAATGAGCAGTTCTTC. V is TRBV6-4 and J is TRBJ2-1, with D perhaps TRBD1 (6 bases). Germline assignment: CDR1 MRHNA and CDR2 SNTAGT. V gave up 4 bases and J gave up 2 bases, with 15 bases separating them. There are 16 residues in the CDR3.

This clone showed up just once. CDR3 sequence reads: CASSTIAEERGYTF. DNA of the CDR3: TGTGCCAGCAGCACTATAGCGGAAGAGCGTGGCTACACCTTC. The chain joins TRBV7-9 to TRBJ1-2; D is unresolved. The CDR3 consists of 14 residues. The germline V gene encodes CDR1 SEHNR and CDR2 FQNEAQ (reference sequence). V was clipped by 5 bases and J by 7 bases, with 17 bases between them.

This clone appeared a single time. The chain employs TRBV10-3 and TRBJ1-4, with D uncertain. CDR1 is ENHRY and CDR2 is SYGVKD in the germline V gene. The CDR3 totals 14 residues. Trimming removed 6 bases from V and 8 bases from J, with 16 bases in between. As DNA, the CDR3 is TGTGCCATCAGCACCGGGAGAGAAGAGGAAAAACTGTTTTTT. Translating gives CAISTGREEEKLFF.

This chain joins TRBV20-1 and TRBJ2-5, with D unresolved. The CDR3 totals 10 residues. Looked up from germline, CDR1 is DFQATT and CDR2 is SNEGSKA (reference sequence). Trimming left V 8 bases short and J 4 bases short, with 8 bases between. CDR3 DNA sequence: TGCAGTTCGACTCGAGAGACCCAGTACTTC. This translates into CSSTRETQYF.

The chain uses TRBV7-9 and TRBJ2-3; TRBD1 matches at 9 bases. The germline V gene has CDR1 SEHNR and CDR2 FQNEAQ (reference sequence). CDR3 length: 15 residues. The trim removed 3 bases at V and 4 bases at J, leaving 5 bases unmatched. The CDR3 spells CASSLGDRDSDTQYF. For the CDR3, the DNA is TGTGCCAGCAGCTTGGGGGACAGGGACTCAGATACGCAGTATTTT.